One sample yielded the 17 T cell receptor beta chains listed below, sequenced in a study of T cells in localized non-small cell lung cancer. The assay was immunoSEQ multiplex PCR, and TCRdb's table has in-frame clones only and misses some. This sample carries 15,000 to 20,000 clones, 90% of them seen once, and the ten largest clones take 1.2%. This specimen was peripheral blood mononuclear cells, taken before any cancer treatment. All receptors derive from a woman aged 35-70 years with stage III lung adenocarcinoma.

V and J are TRBV6-1 and TRBJ2-7; D is ambiguous. This CDR3 contains 13 residues. Germline V gene lookup returns CDR1 MNHNS and CDR2 SASEGT. Deletions cut 6 bases from V and 2 bases from J, with 11 bases between. CDR3: CASSGALAYEQYF. The CDR3, as DNA: TGTGCCAGCAGCGGCGCCTTGGCCTACGAGCAGTACTTC.

This chain connects TRBV5-1 to TRBJ1-4, with 7 bases that match TRBD1. Looked up from germline, CDR1 is SGHRS and CDR2 is YFSETQ. Trimming at V came to 5 bases and at J to 7 bases, leaving 5 bases not matched to a gene. This CDR3 contains 13 residues. CDR3 nucleotides: TGCGCCAGCAGTCGGACAGGAGGTGAAAAACTGTTTTTT. Residues: CASSRTGGEKLFF.

The rearrangement joins TRBV6-1 to TRBJ1-2; D not certain. Per the germline V gene, CDR1 is MNHNS and CDR2 is SASEGT. There are 15 residues in the CDR3. Trimming removed 1 base at V and 8 bases at J, with 17 bases between. The CDR3 DNA sequence: TGTGCCAGCAGTGAAGGTGCGAGGGCTGTCTGGGGCTACACCTTC. Its translation is CASSEGARAVWGYTF.

V gene TRBV28 combines with J gene TRBJ1-3; no definite D call. The CDR3 spans 16 residues. Looked up from germline, CDR1 is MDHEN and CDR2 is SYDVKM. Trimming left V 5 bases short and J 0 bases short, with 14 bases between. CDR3 residues: CASSPLRLTSGNTIYF. CDR3 nucleotides: TGTGCCAGCAGTCCTCTCCGGCTGACCTCTGGAAACACCATATATTTT.

This clone has just one count. This chain connects TRBV27 to TRBJ2-1; 13 bases are a match to TRBD2. The V segment lost 6 bases and the J segment 5 bases; nucleotides outside the gene matches: 4. The CDR3 totals 15 residues. Germline V gene sequence: CDR1 MNHEY, CDR2 SMNVEV (reference sequence). CDR3 region: CASSTGTSGNNEQFF. The CDR3, as DNA: TGTGCCAGCAGCACCGGGACTAGCGGGAACAATGAGCAGTTCTTC.

Note on this clone: The CDR3 end shows no conserved phenylalanine or tryptophan, and so a read error is likely. The DNA is omitted, as the CDR3 cannot be located on it reliably, and the CDR3 follows TCRdb's listing. This sequence joins TRBV27 and TRBJ1-4; the DNA was not used to check the table's D call, TRBD1. With termini counted, the CDR3 has 10 amino acids. Germline CDR1 reads MNHEY; CDR2 reads SMNVEV (reference sequence). The CDR3 region is CASSSPNQGL.

The chain links TRBV11-3 to TRBJ2-2; D is unresolved. The CDR3 has 15 amino acids. The germline V gene has CDR1 SGHNT and CDR2 YENEEA. Between the trimmed V and J ends, which lost 3 bases and 0 bases, there was a span of 8 bases. The CDR3 DNA follows: TGTGCCAGCAGCTTGGGCAGCGCGAACACCGGGGAGCTGTTTTTT. Translating it yields CASSLGSANTGELFF. The complete variable domain, with remaining parts taken from reference TRBV11-3 and TRBJ2-2, reads EAGVVQSPRYKIIEKKQPVAFWCNPISGHNTLYWYLQNLGQGPELLIRYENEEAVDDSQLPKDRFSAERLKGVDSTLKIQPAELGDSAVYLCASSLGSANTGELFFGEGSRLTVL.

J is TRBJ2-7 and V is TRBV6-9; TRBD2 agrees at 15 bases. V lost 3 bases and J lost 12; bases outside the gene matches: 9. Germline V gene lookup returns CDR1 MNHGY and CDR2 SVAAGI. The CDR3 is 15 residues long. CDR3: CASSYLGLAGGPLYF. The DNA for the CDR3 is TGTGCCAGCAGTTACTTAGGACTAGCGGGAGGGCCCCTGTACTTC.

The chain combines TRBV7-8 with TRBJ2-7; 9 bases are a match to TRBD2. This CDR3 is built from 16 residues. Trimming removed 5 bases from V and 3 bases from J; junction bases left unmatched: 11. Per the germline V gene, CDR1 is SGHVS and CDR2 is FQNEAQ. The CDR3 bases are TGTGCCAGCAGCGCTATGGGACTAGCCCAATTCTACGAGCAGTACTTC. Protein: CASSAMGLAQFYEQYF. The full variable domain, its missing parts supplied by reference TRBV7-8 and TRBJ2-7, is GAGVSQSPRYKVAKRGQDVALRCDPISGHVSLFWYQQALGQGPEFLTYFQNEAQLDKSGLPSDRFFAERPEGSVSTLKIQRTQQEDSAVYLCASSAMGLAQFYEQYFGPGTRLTVT.

In nucleotides, the CDR3 is TGTGCCACCAGCAGAGTTATATGGGGAAGTGGCTACGAGCAGTACTTC. Translated, it gives CATSRVIWGSGYEQYF. V and J are TRBV15 and TRBJ2-7; D gene uncertain. V was clipped by 1 base and J by 3 bases, with 16 bases between them. The CDR3 extends over 16 amino acids. Germline V gene data show CDR1 as LNHNV and CDR2 as YYDKDF (reference sequence).

J is TRBJ1-1 and V is TRBV7-9; D remains ambiguous. V was shortened by 1 base and J by 5 bases, with 2 bases between the two germline ends. From germline, CDR1 is SEHNR and CDR2 FQNEAQ (reference sequence). CDR3 size: 11 residues. In DNA, the CDR3 is TGTGCCAGCAGCTTAGGGACTGAAGCTTTCTTT. Residues: CASSLGTEAFF.

As DNA, the CDR3 is TGTGCCAGCAGCCTTAGCGGGGCCCCAGGTACGCAGTATTTT. As protein: CASSLSGAPGTQYF. This chain joins TRBV7-2 and TRBJ2-3; 8 bases are shared with TRBD2. CDR3 length equals 14 residues. Germline values: CDR1 SGHTA, CDR2 FQGNSA. Trimming cost V 5 bases and J 8 bases; bases outside gene matches: 9.

The chain uses TRBV7-9 and TRBJ2-3; 7 bases are shared with TRBD2. There are 16 residues in the CDR3. The germline V gene encodes CDR1 SEHNR and CDR2 FQNEAQ (reference sequence). V gave up 5 bases and J gave up 0 bases; unmatched junction bases: 8. CDR3 loop: CASSRPASGSTDTQYF. The CDR3 DNA reads TGTGCCAGCAGCCGCCCCGCTAGCGGAAGCACAGATACGCAGTATTTT.

The CDR3 reads CASSLGVTGELFF. The CDR3 coding sequence is TGTGCCAGCAGCTTGGGTGTAACCGGGGAGCTGTTTTTT. This rearrangement joins TRBV5-4 to TRBJ2-2; D is unresolved. Trimming stripped 0 bases from V and 5 bases from J, with 5 bases between. The CDR3 spans 13 residues. Looked up from germline, CDR1 is SGHNT and CDR2 is YYREEE (reference sequence).

This chain links TRBV9 with TRBJ1-2; possible D gene TRBD1, 5 bases. Germline CDR1 SGDLS, CDR2 YYNGEE. The CDR3 extends over 13 amino acids. The ends were cut back, 5 bases at V and 1 base at J, with 9 bases in the middle. CDR3 coding DNA: TGTGCCAGCAGTGGGACGGGTAACTATGGCTACACCTTC. It yields the protein CASSGTGNYGYTF.

This clone occurred once. The chain joins TRBV6-1 to TRBJ2-7; 7 nucleotides match TRBD2. V lost 6 bases, J lost 2 bases, and 10 bases stayed unmatched. CDR3 size: 15 residues. Germline lookup yields CDR1 MNHNS and CDR2 SASEGT. In DNA, the CDR3 is TGTGCCAGCAGGGGTACTAGCGTTTTCACCTACGAGCAGTACTTC. It encodes CASRGTSVFTYEQYF.

The chain uses TRBV6-1 and TRBJ2-3; either TRBD1 or TRBD2 may fit D (5 bases each). This CDR3 is 13 amino acids long. V was clipped by 8 bases and J by 3 bases, with 12 bases between them. The V gene's germline CDR1 is MNHNS and CDR2 SASEGT. The CDR3 sequence: CASRREGTDTQYF. The CDR3 DNA reads as TGTGCCAGCCGGAGAGAGGGGACAGATACGCAGTATTTT.